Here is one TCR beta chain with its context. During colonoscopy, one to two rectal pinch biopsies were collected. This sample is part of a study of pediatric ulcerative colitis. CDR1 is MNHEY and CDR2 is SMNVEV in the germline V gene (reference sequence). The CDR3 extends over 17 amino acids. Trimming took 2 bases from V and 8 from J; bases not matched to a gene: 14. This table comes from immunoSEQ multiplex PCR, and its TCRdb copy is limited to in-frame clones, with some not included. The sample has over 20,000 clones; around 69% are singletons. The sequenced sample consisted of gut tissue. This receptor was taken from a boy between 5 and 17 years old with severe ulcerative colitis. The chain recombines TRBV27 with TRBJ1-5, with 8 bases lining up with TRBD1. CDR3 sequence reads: CASSLNSGGAGKKPQHF. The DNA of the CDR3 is TGTGCCAGCAGTTTAAACTCAGGGGGCGCGGGAAAAAAGCCCCAGCATTTT.